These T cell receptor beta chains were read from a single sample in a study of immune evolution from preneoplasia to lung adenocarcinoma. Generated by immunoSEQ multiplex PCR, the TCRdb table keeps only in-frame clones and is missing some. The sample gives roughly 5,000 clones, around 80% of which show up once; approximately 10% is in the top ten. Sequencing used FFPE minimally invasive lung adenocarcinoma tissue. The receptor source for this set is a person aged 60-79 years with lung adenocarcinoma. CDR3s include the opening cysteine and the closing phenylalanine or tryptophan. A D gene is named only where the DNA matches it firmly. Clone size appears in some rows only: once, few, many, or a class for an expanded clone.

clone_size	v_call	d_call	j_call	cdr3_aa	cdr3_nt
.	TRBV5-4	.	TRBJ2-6	CASSLDPGANVLTF	TGTGCCAGCAGCTTGGACCCCGGGGCCAACGTCCTGACTTTC
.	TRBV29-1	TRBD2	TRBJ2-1	CSVSPGGSSYNEQFF	TGCAGCGTTTCCCCAGGCGGGAGCTCCTACAATGAGCAGTTCTTC
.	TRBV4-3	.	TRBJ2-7	CASSQDRVTHSYEQYF	TGCGCCAGCAGCCAAGATCGGGTGACGCACTCCTACGAGCAGTACTTC
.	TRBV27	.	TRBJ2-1	CASSLYDEQFF	TGTGCCAGCAGTTTATACGATGAGCAGTTCTTC
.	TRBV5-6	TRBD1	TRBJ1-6	CASSPGQGPIPLHF	TGTGCCAGCAGCCCCGGACAGGGCCCGATCCCCCTCCACTTT
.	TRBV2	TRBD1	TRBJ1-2	CAPSRRGSDYGYTF	TGTGCCCCATCCCGCAGGGGGTCTGACTATGGCTACACCTTC
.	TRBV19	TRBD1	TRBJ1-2	CASSIATGGADGYTF	TGTGCCAGTAGTATCGCTACAGGGGGCGCGGATGGCTACACCTTC
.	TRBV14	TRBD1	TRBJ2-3	CASSQTGLQDTQYF	TGTGCCAGCAGTCAGACAGGGTTACAAGATACGCAGTATTTT
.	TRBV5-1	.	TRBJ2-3	CASSFEGSQPTDTQYF	TGCGCCAGCAGCTTTGAGGGGTCCCAACCCACAGATACGCAGTATTTT
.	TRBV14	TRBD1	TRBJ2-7	CASSSRYEGAREQYF	TGTGCCAGCAGCTCTAGGTACGAGGGGGCGCGTGAGCAGTACTTC
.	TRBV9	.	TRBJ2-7	CASSPGGGEQYF	TGTGCCAGCAGCCCTGGGGGAGGCGAGCAGTACTTC
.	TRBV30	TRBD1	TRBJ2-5	CAYRSFPDRDFEETQYF	TGTGCCTACCGGTCGTTTCCGGACAGGGATTTTGAGGAGACCCAGTACTTC
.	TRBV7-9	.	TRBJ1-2	CASSPDGGNSYGYTF	TGTGCCAGCAGCCCCGACGGGGGGAACAGCTATGGCTACACCTTC
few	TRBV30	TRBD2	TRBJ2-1	CAWTSGSLPFF	TGTGCCTGGACTAGCGGGAGCCTCCCGTTCTTC
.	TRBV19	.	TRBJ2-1	CASSIGGKQFF	TGTGCCAGTAGTATCGGGGGTAAGCAGTTCTTC
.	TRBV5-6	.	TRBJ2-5	CASSFSGQETQYF	TGTGCCAGCAGCTTTAGCGGTCAAGAGACCCAGTACTTC
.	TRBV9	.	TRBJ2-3	CASSVVSLPTDTQYF	TGTGCCAGCAGCGTAGTAAGTCTCCCCACAGATACGCAGTATTTT
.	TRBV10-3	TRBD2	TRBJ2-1	CAISEWRERNEQFF	TGTGCCATCAGTGAGTGGCGGGAGAGGAATGAGCAGTTCTTC
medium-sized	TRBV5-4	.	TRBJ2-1	CASSLGPNSEQFF	TGTGCCAGCAGCCTCGGCCCAAACTCCGAGCAGTTCTTC
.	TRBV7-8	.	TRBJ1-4	CASSFGGGGEKLFF	TGTGCCAGCAGCTTCGGGGGCGGGGGTGAAAAACTGTTTTTT
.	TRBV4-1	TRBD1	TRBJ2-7	CASSLSKTGYYEQYF	TGCGCCAGCAGCCTTTCAAAGACAGGGTACTACGAGCAGTACTTC
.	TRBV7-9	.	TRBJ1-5	CASSLGDQPQHF	TGTGCCAGCAGCTTAGGCGATCAGCCCCAGCATTTT
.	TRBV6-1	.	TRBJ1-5	CASRPQGGNQPQHF	TGTGCCAGCAGACCCCAGGGTGGCAATCAGCCCCAGCATTTT
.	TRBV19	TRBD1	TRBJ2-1	CASSTNRGRDEQFF	TGTGCCAGTAGTACCAACAGGGGGCGGGATGAGCAGTTCTTC
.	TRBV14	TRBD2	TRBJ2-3	CASSQVGGLAGGDTQYF	TGTGCCAGCAGCCAAGTTGGAGGGCTAGCGGGAGGAGATACGCAGTATTTT
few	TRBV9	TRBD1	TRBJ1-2	CASSVGPQGPRVDGYTF	TGTGCCAGCAGCGTAGGGCCACAGGGGCCAAGGGTTGATGGCTACACCTTC
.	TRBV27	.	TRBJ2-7	CASSLSSSTSYEQYF	TGTGCCAGCAGTTTATCGTCTAGTACCTCCTACGAGCAGTACTTC
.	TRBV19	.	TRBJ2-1	CASWSPTGHTRGEFF	TGTGCCAGTTGGTCCCCAACGGGGCATACCCGTGGTGAGTTCTTC
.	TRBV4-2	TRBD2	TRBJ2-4	CASSQDRTSGQLAKNIQYF	TGTGCCAGCAGCCAAGATCGGACTAGCGGTCAACTAGCCAAAAACATTCAGTACTTC
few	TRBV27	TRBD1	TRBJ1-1	CASRRTGAFTEAFF	TGTGCCAGCAGAAGGACAGGGGCGTTCACTGAAGCTTTCTTT
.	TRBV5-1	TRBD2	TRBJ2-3	CASSSDPSGADTQYF	TGCGCCAGCAGCTCCGACCCTAGCGGGGCAGATACGCAGTATTTT
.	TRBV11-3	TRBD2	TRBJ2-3	CASSPAGGAGDTQYF	TGTGCCAGCAGCCCCGCCGGGGGGGCGGGAGATACGCAGTATTTT
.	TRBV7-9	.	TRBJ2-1	CASGWRAPEQFF	TGTGCCAGCGGATGGAGGGCCCCGGAGCAGTTCTTC
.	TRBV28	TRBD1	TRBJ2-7	CASRPTGGGKSEQYF	TGTGCCAGCAGGCCGACAGGGGGGGGGAAAAGCGAGCAGTACTTC
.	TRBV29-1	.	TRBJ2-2	CSVEIPLTGELFF	TGCAGCGTTGAAATTCCGCTCACCGGGGAGCTGTTTTTT
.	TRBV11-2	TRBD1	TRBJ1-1	CASRSGQGRTEAFF	TGTGCCAGCAGGTCGGGACAGGGCCGTACTGAAGCTTTCTTT
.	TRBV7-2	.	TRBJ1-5	CASSQTQHF	TGTGCCAGCAGCCAGACCCAGCATTTT
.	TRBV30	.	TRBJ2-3	CAWRLYSTDTQYF	TGTGCCTGGAGATTATATAGCACAGATACGCAGTATTTT
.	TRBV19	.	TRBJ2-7	CASSSTTGYEQYF	TGTGCCAGTAGTAGCACCACAGGGTACGAGCAGTACTTC
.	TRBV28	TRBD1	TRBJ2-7	CASSQTGQGLIGQYF	TGTGCCAGCAGCCAGACGGGACAGGGACTTATCGGGCAGTACTTC
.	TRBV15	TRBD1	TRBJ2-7	CATSRDNRGLPYEQYF	TGTGCCACCAGCAGAGATAACAGGGGATTACCCTACGAGCAGTACTTC
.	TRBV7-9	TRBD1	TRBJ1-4	CASSLGAGTGSEKLFF	TGTGCCAGCAGCTTAGGAGCCGGGACAGGTAGCGAAAAACTGTTTTTT